The entry that follows covers one TCR beta chain sequence. V was pared by 1 base and J by 6 bases, with 4 bases of the junction left unmatched. This CDR3 region has 15 residues. Germline CDR1 is LGHDT and CDR2 is YNNKEL (reference sequence). The repertoire was sequenced with immunoSEQ multiplex PCR; TCRdb's copy has only in-frame clones and lacks some. The sample includes around 280,000 clones, more than 75% of them seen just once. These data come from a study of blood T cell repertoires in COVID-19. The J gene is TRBJ1-4, the V gene TRBV3-1 (or the pseudogene TRBV3-2); TRBD1 matches at 8 bases. The sequenced sample consisted of peripheral blood. The source is a woman aged 25-40 years who had recovered from COVID-19. CDR3 coding DNA: TGTGCCAGCAGCCAAGGGCAGGGGGCTGATGAAAAACTGTTTTTT. This translates into CASSQGQGADEKLFF.